This T cell receptor beta chain was documented in a study of T-cell reconstitution after alpha-beta-depleted transplantation in children. The CDR3 length is 14 residues. Germline lookup yields CDR1 DFQATT and CDR2 SNEGSKA (reference sequence). V was cut by 2 bases and J by 5 bases, with 12 bases left in between. With respect to this clonotype: Antigen unknown.

This sample's TCRbeta library carried unique molecular identifier barcodes. Via MiXCR, TCRdb re-called the PCR reads, giving one row per CDR3 protein. The data show 85,000 to 120,000 distinct CDR3 sequences, around 5.9% seen once. General study findings and limits: At day 60, the high TCRbeta diversity found in some patients originated from recipient T cells and thymic progenitors that had survived. Reportedly, alpha-beta T cells present about two months post-transplant originated from several hundred expanded clones of graft origin. After one year, T-cell counts and TCRbeta diversity mostly came from new T cells.

The chain has TRBV20-1 and TRBJ2-2, with D tentatively TRBD2 (5 bases). Sequencing used PBMCs, mostly from graft donor cells, obtained 60 days after TCRalphabeta/CD19-depleted stem cell transplant. The clonotype was recovered from a female patient aged 2-10 years who had a stem cell transplant for Fanconi anemia, so the T cells may come from the graft donor. The CDR3 coding sequence is TGCAGTGCTAGACTAACTAGGACGACCGGGGAGCTGTTTTTT. As protein: CSARLTRTTGELFF.